The sequence of this T cell receptor (beta chain) was determined in a study of control samples from healthy donors and cancer patients. The table lists this clone with a few counts. TCRdb's table, derived via immunoSEQ multiplex PCR, lists solely in-frame clones and lacks some. The sample has over 100,000 clones, about 88% seen once; the top ten hold about 3.2%. This CDR3 contains 15 residues. Between the trimmed V and J ends, which lost 0 bases and 6 bases, there was a span of 15 bases. CDR1 and CDR2 (germline): SGHRS, YFSETQ. The chain links TRBV5-1 to TRBJ1-1; D is unresolved. Sequenced material: blood. The TCR was taken from a man in his forties or fifties in good health. This CDR3 reads CASSLAQTGFAEAFF. The CDR3 region has the DNA TGCGCCAGCAGCTTGGCACAAACGGGGTTCGCTGAAGCTTTCTTT.